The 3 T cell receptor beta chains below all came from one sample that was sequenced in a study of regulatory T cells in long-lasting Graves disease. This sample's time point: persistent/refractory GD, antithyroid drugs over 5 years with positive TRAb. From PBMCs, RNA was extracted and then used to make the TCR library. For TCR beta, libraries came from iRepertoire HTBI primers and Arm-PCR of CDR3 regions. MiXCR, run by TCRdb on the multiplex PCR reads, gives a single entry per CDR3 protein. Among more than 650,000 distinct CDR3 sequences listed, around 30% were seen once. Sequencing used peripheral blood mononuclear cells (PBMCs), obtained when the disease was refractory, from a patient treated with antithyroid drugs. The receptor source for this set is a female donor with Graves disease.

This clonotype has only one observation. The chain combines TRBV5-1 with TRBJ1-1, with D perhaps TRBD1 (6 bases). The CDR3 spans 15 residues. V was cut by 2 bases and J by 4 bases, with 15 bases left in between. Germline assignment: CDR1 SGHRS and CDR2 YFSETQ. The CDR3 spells CASSLYRASSTEAFF. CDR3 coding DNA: TGCGCCAGCAGCTTATACAGGGCCTCGAGCACTGAAGCTTTCTTT.

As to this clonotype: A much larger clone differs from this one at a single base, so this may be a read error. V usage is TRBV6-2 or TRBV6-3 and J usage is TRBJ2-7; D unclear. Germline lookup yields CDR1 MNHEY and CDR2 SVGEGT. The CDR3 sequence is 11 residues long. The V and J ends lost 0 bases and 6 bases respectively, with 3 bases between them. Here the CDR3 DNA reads TGTGCCAGCAGTTACTCGGTCGAGCAGTACTTC. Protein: CASSYSVEQYF.

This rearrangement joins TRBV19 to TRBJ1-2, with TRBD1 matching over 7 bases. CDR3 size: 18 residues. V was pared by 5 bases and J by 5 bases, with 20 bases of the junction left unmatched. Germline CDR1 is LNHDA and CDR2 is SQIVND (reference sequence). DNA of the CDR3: TGTGCCAGTAGTCGCACCCCCCAACAGGGGTCGATTGTGTATGGCTACACCTTC. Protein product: CASSRTPQQGSIVYGYTF.